Listed here are 26 T cell receptor beta chains from one sample, sequenced in a study of cytomegalovirus exposure and HLA in healthy donors. Primers included in the PCR were 60 Vbeta and 13 Jbeta primers. This table comes from immunoSEQ multiplex PCR, and its TCRdb copy is limited to in-frame clones, with some not included. The table lists about 130,000 clones, approximately 80% of them singletons. Sequenced: PBMCs. The receptors derive from a male donor in good health and CMV-seronegative.

This clone was counted a few times. This chain uses TRBV25-1 with TRBJ1-3, with TRBD1 as a possible D gene (5 bases). Deletions cut 2 bases from V and 0 bases from J, with 14 bases between. Looked up from germline, CDR1 is MGHDK and CDR2 is SYGVNS. The CDR3 is made up of 17 amino acids. As DNA, the CDR3 is TGTGCCAGCAGTGAAGGGCCCGCAGGGAACTCTGGAAACACCATATATTTT. This gives the protein CASSEGPAGNSGNTIYF.

The CDR3 reads CASGPRTGAGLETQYF. The CDR3 DNA follows: TGTGCTAGTGGTCCCCGGACAGGGGCGGGTTTAGAGACCCAGTACTTC. This chain uses TRBV12-5 with TRBJ2-5; the match to TRBD1 covers 9 bases. J lost 4 bases, V lost 5 bases, and 11 bases had no gene match. The V gene's germline CDR1 is LGHNT and CDR2 FRNRAP. The CDR3 is 16 residues long.

This rearrangement joins TRBV6-1 to TRBJ1-4; TRBD1 is a possible D gene (6 bases). CDR1 and CDR2 (germline): MNHNS, SASEGT. V was pared by 6 bases and J by 5 bases, with 13 bases between. This CDR3 contains 14 residues. CDR3 sequence reads: CASSEGVFNEKLFF. The DNA for the CDR3 is TGTGCCAGCAGCGAGGGGGTTTTCAATGAAAAACTGTTTTTT.

On this clone itself: Sequence at one end of the junction differs from germline and may be a read error. The same CDR3 also results from other DNA sequences found in this sample. The chain recombines TRBV27 with TRBJ1-6, with D possibly being TRBD1 (5 bases). Looked up from germline, CDR1 is MNHEY and CDR2 is SMNVEV (reference sequence). This CDR3 has 16 residues. The CDR3 reads CASSLIPGGPNSPLHF. The CDR3 coding sequence is TGTGCCAGCAGTCTCATCCCCGGGGGTCCCAATTCCCCCCTCCACTTT.

The V and J genes are TRBV7-9 and TRBJ1-2; TRBD1 matches 10 bases. The CDR3 is made up of 13 amino acids. V trimming: 10 bases; J trimming: 8 bases; junction bases outside the gene matches: 10. CDR1 is SEHNR, CDR2 FQNEAQ, per germline (reference sequence). In DNA form, the CDR3 reads TGTGCCACCTACCCGGGGACAGGGGACGGCTACACCTTC. It codes for CATYPGTGDGYTF.

This clone was picked up one time. The chain has TRBV12-5 and TRBJ2-7; D might be TRBD1 (6 bases). Germline V CDR1 and CDR2: LGHNT, FRNRAP. V gave up 2 bases and J gave up 5 bases, with 10 bases separating them. The CDR3 sequence is 13 residues long. CDR3 protein: CASGLSPGDEQYF. The CDR3 nucleotides are TGTGCTAGTGGTTTGAGCCCAGGGGACGAGCAGTACTTC.

The chain combines TRBV7-2 with TRBJ2-3; D not certain. This CDR3 region has 12 residues. V dropped 5 bases and J dropped 6 bases, with 9 bases sitting between them. Germline loops: CDR1 SGHTA, CDR2 FQGNSA. The CDR3 here is CASSPARDTQYF. The CDR3 DNA reads as TGTGCCAGCAGCCCAGCGAGGGATACGCAGTATTTT.

The CDR3 DNA sequence: TGTGCCAGCAGCTTAGGGACAGGGGGCAATGAGCAGTTCTTC. Amino acid sequence: CASSLGTGGNEQFF. The V call is TRBV7-6, the J call TRBJ2-1; 10 bases are shared with TRBD1. V was clipped by 1 base and J by 6 bases; unmatched bases: 0. CDR3 length: 14 amino acids. Germline CDR1 and CDR2: SGHVS and FNYEAQ.

The chain combines TRBV5-6 with TRBJ2-7; 12 bases line up with TRBD2. This CDR3 contains 15 residues. Germline assignment: CDR1 SGHDT and CDR2 YYEEEE. Trimming cost V 0 bases and J 7 bases; bases outside gene matches: 5. The DNA for the CDR3 is TGTGCCAGCAGCTTGGCTAGCGGGAGGGCGAATGAGCAGTACTTC. Its translation: CASSLASGRANEQYF.

V is TRBV27 and J is TRBJ2-5, with a weak D call TRBD1 (5 bases). The J call may be wrong; the DNA end is better matched by TRBJ2-7. The CDR3 covers 13 residues. Germline assignment: CDR1 MNHEY and CDR2 SMNVEV (reference sequence). CDR3 in amino acids: CASRGHGSYEQYF. The CDR3, as DNA: TGTGCCAGCAGAGGACACGGCTCCTACGAGCAGTACTTC.

The rearrangement links TRBV2 to TRBJ2-6; maybe TRBD1 (6 bases). Germline assignment: CDR1 SNHLY and CDR2 FYNNEI. The CDR3 totals 17 residues. V lost 6 bases to trimming and J lost 1 base, with 16 bases between them. CDR3 DNA: TGTGCCAGCAGCGAGAAGATTCAGGGGTCTGGGGCCAACGTCCTGACTTTC. It translates to CASSEKIQGSGANVLTF.

The V call is TRBV7-9, the J call TRBJ1-5; possible D gene TRBD1, 5 bases. CDR1 and CDR2 (germline): SEHNR, FQNEAQ (reference sequence). The CDR3 is 14 amino acids. Trimming removed 5 bases at V and 4 bases at J, with 12 bases between. The DNA of the CDR3 is TGTGCCAGCAGCAAAACAGGTTCAAATCAGCCCCAGCATTTT. It encodes CASSKTGSNQPQHF.

The chain carries TRBV27 and TRBJ2-3, with TRBD2 as a possible D gene (6 bases). Trimming removed 1 base from V and 0 bases from J, with 8 bases in between. CDR1 and CDR2 from the germline V gene are MNHEY and SMNVEV (reference sequence). This CDR3 has 15 residues. Written as DNA, the CDR3 is TGTGCCAGCAGTTTATTCCGGGAGAGCACAGATACGCAGTATTTT. This encodes CASSLFRESTDTQYF.

The chain joins TRBV28 to TRBJ2-1; D possibly corresponds to TRBD2 (5 bases). The germline V and J ends were trimmed by 1 base and 7 bases, with 17 bases remaining between them. This CDR3 spans 16 amino acids. Germline V CDR1 and CDR2: MDHEN, SYDVKM. Here the CDR3 reads CASSLFAGKTLNEQFF. DNA of the CDR3: TGTGCCAGCAGTTTATTTGCGGGCAAAACACTAAATGAGCAGTTCTTC.

The rearrangement uses TRBV27 and TRBJ1-2; D gene ambiguous. V was shortened by 6 bases and J by 4 bases, with 12 bases between the two germline ends. Germline CDR1 is MNHEY and CDR2 is SMNVEV (reference sequence). The length of the CDR3 is 13 residues. The DNA of the CDR3 is TGTGCCAGCAGGCGAGGAGGAGGCTATGGCTACACCTTC. Translating it yields CASRRGGGYGYTF.

CDR3 amino acids: CASSQALYNEQFF. The DNA for the CDR3 is TGCGCCAGCAGCCAAGCTCTATACAATGAGCAGTTCTTC. The chain carries TRBV4-3 and TRBJ2-1, with no clear D. The V gene's germline CDR1 is LGHNA and CDR2 YSLEER. Trimming took off 1 base at V and 4 bases at J, with 5 bases between the two ends. This CDR3 spans 13 amino acids.

The rearrangement joins TRBV7-3 to TRBJ2-5; 8 bases line up with TRBD1. The CDR3 sequence is 14 residues long. V shed 5 bases, J shed 11 bases, and the junction held 13 bases outside the gene matches. The germline gives CDR1 SGHTA, CDR2 FQGTGA. For the CDR3, the DNA is TGTGCCAGCAGCCCCCTCCAGGGGGCAAGGGAGCAGTACTTC. It specifies CASSPLQGAREQYF.

The V and J genes are TRBV5-1 and TRBJ1-1, with TRBD1 as a possible D gene (5 bases). The CDR3 runs 14 residues. Trimming stripped 4 bases from V and 4 bases from J, with 14 bases between. Germline loops: CDR1 SGHRS, CDR2 YFSETQ. The CDR3 reads CASSAKGAATEAFF. CDR3 sequence (DNA): TGCGCCAGCAGCGCGAAAGGGGCAGCCACTGAAGCTTTCTTT.

The chain combines TRBV29-1 with TRBJ1-5, with D possibly being TRBD1 (6 bases). The CDR3 is 13 residues long. Germline lookup yields CDR1 SQVTM and CDR2 ANQGSEA. V was shortened by 6 bases and J by 4 bases, with 13 bases between the two germline ends. CDR3 residues: CSVAGQENQPQHF. CDR3 nucleotides: TGCAGCGTAGCGGGACAAGAAAATCAGCCCCAGCATTTT.

This clone was recorded only once. This rearrangement joins TRBV2 to TRBJ2-3; the match to TRBD2 covers 8 bases. Germline V gene sequence: CDR1 SNHLY, CDR2 FYNNEI. There are 13 residues in the CDR3. V lost 7 bases and J lost 1; bases outside the gene matches: 1. This chain's CDR3 is CASKTSGTDTQYF. As DNA, the CDR3 is TGTGCCAGCAAGACTAGCGGCACAGATACGCAGTATTTT.

This clone was counted a single time. The V call is TRBV5-4, the J call TRBJ2-7; 8 positions agree with TRBD2. The CDR3 runs 15 residues. Germline CDR1 reads SGHNT; CDR2 reads YYREEE (reference sequence). Unmatched junction bases numbered 8, after V lost 3 bases and J lost 3 bases. In DNA, the CDR3 is TGTGCCAGCAGCTCGGGAGCGGGGGTTGACTACGAGCAGTACTTC. Its protein is CASSSGAGVDYEQYF.

This sequence joins TRBV5-6 and TRBJ2-2; D may be TRBD2 (6 bases). Between the trimmed V and J ends, which lost 5 bases and 6 bases, there was a span of 11 bases. CDR3 length: 13 residues. CDR1 is SGHDT and CDR2 is YYEEEE in the germline V gene. DNA of the CDR3: TGTGCCAGCAGACGACTAGAGTCCGGGGAGCTGTTTTTT. Residues: CASRRLESGELFF.

V gene TRBV7-9 combines with J gene TRBJ1-1, with a tentative D call TRBD1 (6 bases). The CDR3 extends over 14 amino acids. The ends were cut back, 5 bases at V and 5 bases at J, with 15 bases in the middle. Germline V gene data show CDR1 as SEHNR and CDR2 as FQNEAQ (reference sequence). Here the CDR3 reads CASSRMPGVTEAFF. In DNA form, the CDR3 reads TGTGCCAGCAGCCGTATGCCAGGGGTAACTGAAGCTTTCTTT.

The chain is built from TRBV19 and TRBJ2-1; possibly TRBD1 for D (5 bases). Trimming removed 4 bases at V and 2 bases at J, with 15 bases between. Germline CDR1 reads LNHDA; CDR2 reads SQIVND (reference sequence). The CDR3 is 16 residues long. CDR3 DNA sequence: TGTGCCAGTAGTACAGGGCAGGCTCGTCCCTACAATGAGCAGTTCTTC. Its protein is CASSTGQARPYNEQFF.

The rearrangement joins TRBV9 to TRBJ2-7, with D perhaps TRBD2 (6 bases). The CDR3 contains 14 residues. The germline V gene has CDR1 SGDLS and CDR2 YYNGEE. V lost 0 bases, J lost 3 bases, and 10 bases lay in between. The CDR3 sequence is CASSVGGTHYEQYF. The CDR3 DNA is TGTGCCAGCAGCGTAGGCGGGACTCACTACGAGCAGTACTTC.

This rearrangement joins TRBV6-6 to TRBJ2-7; 8 bases match TRBD1. V trimming: 2 bases; J trimming: 7 bases; junction bases outside the gene matches: 4. The CDR3 covers 13 residues. Germline V gene data show CDR1 as MNHNY and CDR2 as SVGAGI (reference sequence). This chain's CDR3 is CASSYRTGPEQYF. In nucleotides, the CDR3 is TGTGCCAGCAGTTACCGGACAGGGCCAGAGCAGTACTTC.